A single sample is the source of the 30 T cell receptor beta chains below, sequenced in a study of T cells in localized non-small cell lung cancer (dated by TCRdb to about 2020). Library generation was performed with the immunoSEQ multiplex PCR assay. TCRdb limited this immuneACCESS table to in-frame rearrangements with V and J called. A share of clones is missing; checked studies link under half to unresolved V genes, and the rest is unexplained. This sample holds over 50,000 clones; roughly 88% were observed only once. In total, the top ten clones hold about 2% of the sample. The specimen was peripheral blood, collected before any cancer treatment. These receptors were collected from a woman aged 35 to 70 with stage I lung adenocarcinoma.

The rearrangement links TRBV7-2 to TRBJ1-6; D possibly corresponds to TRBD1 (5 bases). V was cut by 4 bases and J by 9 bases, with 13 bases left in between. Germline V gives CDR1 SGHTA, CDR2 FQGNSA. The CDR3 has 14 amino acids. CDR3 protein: CASSSGGVGSPLHF. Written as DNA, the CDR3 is TGTGCCAGCAGCTCCGGGGGGGTAGGTTCACCCCTCCACTTT.

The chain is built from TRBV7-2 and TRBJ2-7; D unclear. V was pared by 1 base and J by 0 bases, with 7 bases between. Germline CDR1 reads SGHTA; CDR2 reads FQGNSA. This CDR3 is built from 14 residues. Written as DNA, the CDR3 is TGTGCCAGCAGCTTAGGGGGTAACTCCTACGAGCAGTACTTC. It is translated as CASSLGGNSYEQYF.

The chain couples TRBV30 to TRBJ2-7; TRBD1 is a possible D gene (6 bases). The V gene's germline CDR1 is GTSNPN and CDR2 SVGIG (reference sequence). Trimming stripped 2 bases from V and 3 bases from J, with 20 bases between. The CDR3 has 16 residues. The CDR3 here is CAWSLTLTGTSYEQYF. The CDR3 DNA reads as TGTGCCTGGAGTCTCACCCTAACAGGGACCAGCTACGAGCAGTACTTC.

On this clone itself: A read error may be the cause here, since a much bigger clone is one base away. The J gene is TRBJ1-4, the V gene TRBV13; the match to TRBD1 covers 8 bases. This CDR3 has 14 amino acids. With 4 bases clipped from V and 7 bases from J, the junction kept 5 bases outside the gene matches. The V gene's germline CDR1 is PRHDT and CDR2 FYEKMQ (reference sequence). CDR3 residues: CASSWQGAGEKLFF. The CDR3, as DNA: TGTGCCAGCAGCTGGCAGGGGGCCGGTGAAAAACTGTTTTTT.

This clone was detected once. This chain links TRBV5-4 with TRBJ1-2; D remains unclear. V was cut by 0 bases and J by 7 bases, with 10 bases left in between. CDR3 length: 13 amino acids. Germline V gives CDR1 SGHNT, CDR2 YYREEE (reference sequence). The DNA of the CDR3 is TGTGCCAGCAGCTTGGCCGAAGGGATTGGCTACACCTTC. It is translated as CASSLAEGIGYTF.

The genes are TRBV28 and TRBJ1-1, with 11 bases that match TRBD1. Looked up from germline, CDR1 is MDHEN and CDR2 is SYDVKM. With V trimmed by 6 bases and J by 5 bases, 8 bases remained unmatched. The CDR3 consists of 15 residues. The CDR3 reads CASSPPGQGGTEAFF. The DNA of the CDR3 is TGTGCCAGCAGCCCACCGGGACAGGGGGGGACTGAAGCTTTCTTT.

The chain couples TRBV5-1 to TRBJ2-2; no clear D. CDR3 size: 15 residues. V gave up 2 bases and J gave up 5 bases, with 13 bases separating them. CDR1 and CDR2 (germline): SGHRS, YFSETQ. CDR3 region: CASSFESTVTGELFF. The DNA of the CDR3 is TGCGCCAGCAGCTTCGAGAGCACTGTGACCGGGGAGCTGTTTTTT. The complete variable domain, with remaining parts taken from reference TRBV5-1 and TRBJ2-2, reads KAGVTQTPRYLIKTRGQQVTLSCSPISGHRSVSWYQQTPGQGLQFLFEYFSETQRNKGNFPGRFSGRQFSNSRSEMNVSTLELGDSALYLCASSFESTVTGELFFGEGSRLTVL.

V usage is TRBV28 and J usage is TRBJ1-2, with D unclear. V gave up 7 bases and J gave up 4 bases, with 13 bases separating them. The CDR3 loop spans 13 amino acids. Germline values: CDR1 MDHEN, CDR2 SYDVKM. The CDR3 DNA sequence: TGTGCCAGCACGATCGGGGATAGCTATGGCTACACCTTC. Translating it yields CASTIGDSYGYTF.

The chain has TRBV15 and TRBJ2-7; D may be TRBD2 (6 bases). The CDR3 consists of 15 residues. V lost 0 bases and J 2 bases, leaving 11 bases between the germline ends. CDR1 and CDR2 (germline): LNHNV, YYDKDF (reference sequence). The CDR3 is CATSRDQRTTYEQYF. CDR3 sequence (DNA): TGTGCCACCAGCAGAGATCAACGGACTACCTACGAGCAGTACTTC.

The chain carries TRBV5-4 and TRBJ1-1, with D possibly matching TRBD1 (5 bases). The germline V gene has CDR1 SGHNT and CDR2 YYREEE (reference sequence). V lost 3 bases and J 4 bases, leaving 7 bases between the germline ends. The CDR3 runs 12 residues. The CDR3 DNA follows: TGTGCCAGCAGCTACGGGACCACTGAAGCTTTCTTT. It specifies CASSYGTTEAFF.

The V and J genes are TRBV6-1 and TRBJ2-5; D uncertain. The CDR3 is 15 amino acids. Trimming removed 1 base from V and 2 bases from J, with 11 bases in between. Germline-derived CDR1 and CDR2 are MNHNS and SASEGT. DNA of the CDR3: TGTGCCAGCAGTGAAGTAAGGGTTGCACAAGAGACCCAGTACTTC. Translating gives CASSEVRVAQETQYF.

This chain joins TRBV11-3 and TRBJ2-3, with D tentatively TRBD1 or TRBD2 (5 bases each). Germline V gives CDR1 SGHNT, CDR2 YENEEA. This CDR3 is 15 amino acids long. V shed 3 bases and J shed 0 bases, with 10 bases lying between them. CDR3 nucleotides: TGTGCCAGCAGCTTGGGGGATCCTAGCACAGATACGCAGTATTTT. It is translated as CASSLGDPSTDTQYF.

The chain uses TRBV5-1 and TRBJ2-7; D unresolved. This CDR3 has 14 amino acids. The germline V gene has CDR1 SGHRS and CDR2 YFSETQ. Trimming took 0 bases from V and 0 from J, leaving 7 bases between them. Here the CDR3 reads CASSLADFSYEQYF. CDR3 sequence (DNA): TGCGCCAGCAGCTTGGCAGATTTCTCCTACGAGCAGTACTTC. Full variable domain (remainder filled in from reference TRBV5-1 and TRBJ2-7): KAGVTQTPRYLIKTRGQQVTLSCSPISGHRSVSWYQQTPGQGLQFLFEYFSETQRNKGNFPGRFSGRQFSNSRSEMNVSTLELGDSALYLCASSLADFSYEQYFGPGTRLTVT.

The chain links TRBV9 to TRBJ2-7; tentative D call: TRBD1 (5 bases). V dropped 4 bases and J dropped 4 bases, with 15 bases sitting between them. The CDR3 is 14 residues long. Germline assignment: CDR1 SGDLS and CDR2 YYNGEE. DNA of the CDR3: TGTGCCAGCAGCCCTTGGGGCGATGAGTACGAGCAGTACTTC. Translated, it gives CASSPWGDEYEQYF.

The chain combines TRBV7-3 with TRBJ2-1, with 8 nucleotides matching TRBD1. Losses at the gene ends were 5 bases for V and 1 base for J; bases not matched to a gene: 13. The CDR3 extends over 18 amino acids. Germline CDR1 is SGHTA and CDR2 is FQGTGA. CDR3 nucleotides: TGTGCCAGCAGCCACGGACAGGGATTATCGGATTCCTACAATGAGCAGTTCTTC. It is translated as CASSHGQGLSDSYNEQFF.

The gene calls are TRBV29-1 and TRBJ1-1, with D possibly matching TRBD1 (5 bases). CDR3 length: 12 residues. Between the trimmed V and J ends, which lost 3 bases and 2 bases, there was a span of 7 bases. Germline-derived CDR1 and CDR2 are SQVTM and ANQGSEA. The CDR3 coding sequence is TGCAGCGTTGATGGGGCCAACACTGAAGCTTTCTTT. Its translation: CSVDGANTEAFF.

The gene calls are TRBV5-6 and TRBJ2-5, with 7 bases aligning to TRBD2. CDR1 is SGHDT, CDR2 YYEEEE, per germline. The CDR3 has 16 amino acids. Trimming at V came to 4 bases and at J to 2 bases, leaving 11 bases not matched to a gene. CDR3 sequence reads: CASSLFITSEQETQYF. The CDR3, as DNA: TGTGCCAGCAGCCTCTTCATTACTAGCGAGCAAGAGACCCAGTACTTC.

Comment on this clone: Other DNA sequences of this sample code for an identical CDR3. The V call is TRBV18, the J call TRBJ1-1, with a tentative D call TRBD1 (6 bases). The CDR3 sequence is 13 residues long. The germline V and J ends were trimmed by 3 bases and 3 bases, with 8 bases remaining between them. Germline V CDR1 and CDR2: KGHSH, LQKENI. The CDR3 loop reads CASSPGQDTEAFF. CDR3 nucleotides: TGTGCCAGCTCACCGGGACAAGACACTGAAGCTTTCTTT.

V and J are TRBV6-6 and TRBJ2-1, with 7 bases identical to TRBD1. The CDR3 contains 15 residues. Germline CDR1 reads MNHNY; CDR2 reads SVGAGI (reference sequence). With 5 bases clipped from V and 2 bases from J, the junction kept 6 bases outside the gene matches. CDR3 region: CASSPDRDPYNEQFF. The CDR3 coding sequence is TGTGCCAGCAGTCCCGACAGGGACCCCTACAATGAGCAGTTCTTC.

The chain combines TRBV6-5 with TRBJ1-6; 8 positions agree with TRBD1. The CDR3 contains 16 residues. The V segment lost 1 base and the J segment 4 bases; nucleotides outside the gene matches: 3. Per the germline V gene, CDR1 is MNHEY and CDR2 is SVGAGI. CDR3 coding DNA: TGTGCCAGCAGTTACTTAGACAGGGGTTATAATTCACCCCTCCACTTT. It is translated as CASSYLDRGYNSPLHF.

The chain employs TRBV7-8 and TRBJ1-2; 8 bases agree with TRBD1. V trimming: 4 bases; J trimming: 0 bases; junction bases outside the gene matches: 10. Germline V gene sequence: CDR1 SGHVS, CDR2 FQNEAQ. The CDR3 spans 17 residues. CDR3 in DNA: TGTGCCAGCAGCTCGTACCTGGGACAGGACTCTAACTATGGCTACACCTTC. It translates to CASSSYLGQDSNYGYTF.

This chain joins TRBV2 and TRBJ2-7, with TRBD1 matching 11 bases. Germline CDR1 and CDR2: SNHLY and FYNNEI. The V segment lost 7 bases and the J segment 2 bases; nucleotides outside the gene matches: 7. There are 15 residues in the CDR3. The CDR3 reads CASTSDRGRTYEQYF. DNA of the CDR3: TGTGCCAGCACCTCGGACAGGGGGCGAACCTACGAGCAGTACTTC.

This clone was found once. The CDR3 nucleotides read TGTGCCAGCAGCTTACAGCCCACCCTAGCTTTCTTT. Its translation: CASSLQPTLAFF. The V and J genes are TRBV11-2 and TRBJ1-1; D uncertain. V was trimmed by 2 bases and J by 10 bases, leaving 11 bases between them. The CDR3 extends over 12 amino acids. Germline V gives CDR1 SGHAT, CDR2 FQNNGV.

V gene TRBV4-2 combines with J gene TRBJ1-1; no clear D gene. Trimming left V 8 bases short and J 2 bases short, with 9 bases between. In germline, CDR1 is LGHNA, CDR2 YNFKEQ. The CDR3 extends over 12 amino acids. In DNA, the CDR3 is TGTGCCAGCCGGGCCTCTAACACTGAAGCTTTCTTT. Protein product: CASRASNTEAFF.

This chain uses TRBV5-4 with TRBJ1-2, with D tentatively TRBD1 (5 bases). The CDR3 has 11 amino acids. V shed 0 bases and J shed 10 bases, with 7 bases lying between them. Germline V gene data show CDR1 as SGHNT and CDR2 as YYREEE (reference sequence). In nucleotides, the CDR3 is TGTGCCAGCAGCTTGGGAGGGGTCTACACCTTC. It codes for CASSLGGVYTF. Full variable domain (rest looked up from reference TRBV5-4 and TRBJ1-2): ETGVTQSPTHLIKTRGQQVTLRCSSQSGHNTVSWYQQALGQGPQFIFQYYREEENGRGNFPPRFSGLQFPNYSSELNVNALELDDSALYLCASSLGGVYTFGSGTRLTVV.

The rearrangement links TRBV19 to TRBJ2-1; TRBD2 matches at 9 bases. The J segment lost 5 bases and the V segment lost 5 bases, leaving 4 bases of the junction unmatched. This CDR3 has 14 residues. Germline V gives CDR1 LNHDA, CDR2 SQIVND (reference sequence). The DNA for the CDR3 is TGTGCCAGTAGTTCGACTAGCGGCAACAATGAGCAGTTCTTC. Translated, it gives CASSSTSGNNEQFF.

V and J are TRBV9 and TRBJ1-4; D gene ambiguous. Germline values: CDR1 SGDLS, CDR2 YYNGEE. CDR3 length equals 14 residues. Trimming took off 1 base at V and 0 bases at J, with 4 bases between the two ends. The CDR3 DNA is TGTGCCAGCAGCGTATCCCCAACTAATGAAAAACTGTTTTTT. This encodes CASSVSPTNEKLFF.

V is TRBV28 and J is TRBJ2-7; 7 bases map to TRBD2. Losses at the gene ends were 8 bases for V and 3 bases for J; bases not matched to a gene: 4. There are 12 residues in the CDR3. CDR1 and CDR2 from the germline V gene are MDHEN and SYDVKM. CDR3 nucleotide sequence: TGTGCCAGCGGGCTAGCGGTCTACGAGCAGTACTTC. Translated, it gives CASGLAVYEQYF.

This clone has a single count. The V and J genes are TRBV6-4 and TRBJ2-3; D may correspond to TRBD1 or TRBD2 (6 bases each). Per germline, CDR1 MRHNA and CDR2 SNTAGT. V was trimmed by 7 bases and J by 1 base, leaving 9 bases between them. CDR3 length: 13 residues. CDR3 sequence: CASTRGRTDTQYF. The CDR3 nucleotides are TGTGCCAGCACTCGGGGGCGCACAGATACGCAGTATTTT.

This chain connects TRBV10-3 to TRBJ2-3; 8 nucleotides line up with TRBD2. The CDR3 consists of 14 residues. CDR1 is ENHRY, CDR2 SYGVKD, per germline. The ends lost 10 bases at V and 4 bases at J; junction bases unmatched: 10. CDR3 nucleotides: TGTGCCACCTTGGCCAGCGGGGGATCAGATACGCAGTATTTT. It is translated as CATLASGGSDTQYF.